Presented here are 29 T cell receptor beta chains from one specimen sequenced in a study of OX40 agonist ivuxolimab in advanced cancers. Libraries were prepared by immunoSEQ multiplex PCR; TCRdb keeps only in-frame clonotypes and omits some of them. The sample has fewer than 85,000 clones, 70% to 90% seen once. Specimen: CD4+ or CD8+ T cells sorted from blood, collected in a trial of the OX40 agonist ivuxolimab. These receptors were obtained from an adult with an advanced solid tumor such as melanoma, head and neck, liver or kidney cancer.

In its sample, this clone was seen a few times. The chain has TRBV12-5 and TRBJ1-3; D unresolved. Germline V gene lookup returns CDR1 LGHNT and CDR2 FRNRAP. Trimming removed 6 bases at V and 2 bases at J, with 11 bases between. The CDR3 has 14 residues. CDR3 protein: CASGHTSAGNTIYF. CDR3 bases: TGTGCTAGTGGCCATACTTCGGCTGGAAACACCATATATTTT. Together with reference TRBV12-5 and TRBJ1-3, the CDR3 gives the full variable domain: DARVTQTPRHKVTEMGQEVTMRCQPILGHNTVFWYRQTMMQGLELLAYFRNRAPLDDSGMPKDRFSAEMPDATLATLKIQPSEPRDSAVYFCASGHTSAGNTIYFGEGSWLTVV.

The chain uses TRBV21-1 and TRBJ2-7; the table's D call, TRBD1, was not checked against the DNA. TRBV21-1 is classified as a pseudogene. This CDR3 region has 15 residues. CDR3 nucleotide sequence: TGTGCCAGCAGCAACAGGGACAGCCTCTCCTACGAGCAGTACTTC. Translating gives CASSNRDSLSYEQYF.

The V gene is TRBV7-9, the J gene TRBJ1-2, with 9 bases fitting TRBD1. V was clipped by 1 base and J by 4 bases; unmatched bases: 1. CDR1 and CDR2 (germline): SEHNR, FQNEAQ (reference sequence). The CDR3 consists of 14 residues. CDR3 DNA: TGTGCCAGCAGCTTAGGGGGACAGGGCTATGGCTACACCTTC. Protein product: CASSLGGQGYGYTF.

As DNA, the CDR3 is TGTGCCTTGACTTTGAGCTCCTACAATGAGCAGTTCTTC. Translated, it gives CALTLSSYNEQFF. This chain uses TRBV30 with TRBJ2-1; D unclear. Germline CDR1 reads GTSNPN; CDR2 reads SVGIG (reference sequence). This CDR3 spans 13 amino acids. V was shortened by 7 bases and J by 0 bases, with 10 bases between the two germline ends.

The chain combines TRBV2 with TRBJ2-2, with TRBD1 matching over 7 bases. Germline lookup yields CDR1 SNHLY and CDR2 FYNNEI. The J segment lost 0 bases and the V segment lost 7 bases, leaving 5 bases of the junction unmatched. The CDR3 contains 15 residues. The DNA for the CDR3 is TGTGCCAGCAAGGTGACAGGGACGAACACCGGGGAGCTGTTTTTT. Residues: CASKVTGTNTGELFF.

The chain carries TRBV11-2 and TRBJ1-4; D is unclear. The V end lost 1 base, the J end lost 3 bases, and 9 bases lay between the germline ends. The CDR3 consists of 15 residues. CDR1 is SGHAT and CDR2 is FQNNGV in the germline V gene. This CDR3 reads CASSLAGRANEKLFF. CDR3 nucleotides: TGTGCCAGCAGCTTAGCGGGGAGGGCTAATGAAAAACTGTTTTTT. Drawing the rest from reference TRBV11-2 and TRBJ1-4, the complete variable domain is EAGVAQSPRYKIIEKRQSVAFWCNPISGHATLYWYQQILGQGPKLLIQFQNNGVVDDSQLPKDRFSAERLKGVDSTLKIQPAKLEDSAVYLCASSLAGRANEKLFFGSGTQLSVL.

This chain uses TRBV7-8 with TRBJ1-1; D is unclear. CDR1 SGHVS and CDR2 FQNEAQ come from the germline V gene. The CDR3 runs to 11 residues. Deletions cut 5 bases from V and 11 bases from J, with 12 bases between. The CDR3 nucleotides are TGTGCCAGCAGCCCTAGCCGAAAGGCTTTCTTT. It is translated as CASSPSRKAFF.

This chain uses TRBV19 with TRBJ1-4; D is perhaps TRBD1 (5 bases). Germline V gives CDR1 LNHDA, CDR2 SQIVND (reference sequence). The CDR3 runs to 14 residues. V was trimmed by 4 bases and J by 8 bases, leaving 14 bases between them. CDR3 coding DNA: TGTGCCAGTAGTACCTGGGACTCTACGGAAAAACTGTTTTTT. Its protein product is CASSTWDSTEKLFF.

This clone appeared a few times. The chain employs TRBV5-1 and TRBJ1-1, with a tentative D call TRBD1 (5 bases). The CDR3 loop spans 13 amino acids. V was shortened by 0 bases and J by 10 bases, with 13 bases between the two germline ends. Germline CDR1 reads SGHRS; CDR2 reads YFSETQ. The CDR3 nucleotides read TGCGCCAGCAGCTTGGAACCGGGGCGGGTAGCTTTCTTT. This translates into CASSLEPGRVAFF.

The chain carries TRBV25-1 and TRBJ2-6, with D possibly matching TRBD1 (5 bases). This CDR3 contains 17 residues. Trimming stripped 6 bases from V and 3 bases from J, with 18 bases between. Germline V gene lookup returns CDR1 MGHDK and CDR2 SYGVNS. DNA for the CDR3: TGTGCCAGCAGCAAACGGGTTTCTAGGGGTGGGGCCAACGTCCTGACTTTC. Its translation is CASSKRVSRGGANVLTF.

This sequence joins TRBV19 and TRBJ1-2; TRBD1 agrees at 8 bases. Germline lookup yields CDR1 LNHDA and CDR2 SQIVND (reference sequence). CDR3 length: 13 residues. V lost 6 bases and J lost 3; bases outside the gene matches: 3. The CDR3 loop is CASSPTGDYGYTF. CDR3 in DNA: TGTGCCAGTAGCCCGACAGGGGACTATGGCTACACCTTC.

The genes are TRBV5-1 and TRBJ2-5, with TRBD2 matching over 7 bases. Germline V CDR1 and CDR2: SGHRS, YFSETQ. V gave up 2 bases and J gave up 5 bases; unmatched junction bases: 9. The length of the CDR3 is 15 residues. The CDR3 sequence is CASSFSNGRSETQYF. As DNA, the CDR3 is TGCGCCAGCAGCTTCTCTAACGGGAGGTCGGAGACCCAGTACTTC.

The V and J genes are TRBV18 and TRBJ1-3; TRBD1 aligns across 7 bases. The J segment lost 0 bases and the V segment lost 3 bases, leaving 8 bases of the junction unmatched. Looked up from germline, CDR1 is KGHSH and CDR2 is LQKENI. The length of the CDR3 is 17 residues. The CDR3 region has the DNA TGTGCCAGCTCACCTTCCCTAGGGGGCAACTCTGGAAACACCATATATTTT. This sequence encodes CASSPSLGGNSGNTIYF.

The chain couples TRBV7-2 to TRBJ1-2, with 9 bases fitting TRBD1. V gave up 4 bases and J gave up 6 bases; unmatched junction bases: 3. CDR3 length: 13 amino acids. Germline loops: CDR1 SGHTA, CDR2 FQGNSA. Here the CDR3 reads CASSSGTGNGYTF. For the CDR3, the DNA is TGTGCCAGCAGCTCCGGGACAGGGAATGGCTACACCTTC.

The V gene is TRBV5-4, the J gene TRBJ1-2; D is ambiguous. Germline V CDR1 and CDR2: SGHNT, YYREEE (reference sequence). V shed 2 bases and J shed 3 bases, with 8 bases lying between them. The CDR3 is 13 amino acids. The CDR3 here is CASSFDIDYGYTF. DNA for the CDR3: TGTGCCAGCAGCTTCGATATCGACTATGGCTACACCTTC.

This clone was seen a few times. This chain joins TRBV14 and TRBJ1-1; D is unclear. Germline-derived CDR1 and CDR2 are SGHDN and FVKESK. Trimming cost V 6 bases and J 1 base, with 15 bases left between them. The CDR3 has 15 residues. CDR3 sequence: CASRKDLTSNTEAFF. CDR3 sequence (DNA): TGTGCCAGCAGGAAAGACCTTACCTCGAACACTGAAGCTTTCTTT.

A few counts support this clone. The gene calls are TRBV29-1 and TRBJ1-1; perhaps TRBD1 as D (6 bases). The V gene lost 5 bases and the J gene lost 5 bases, with 18 bases spanning the gap. This CDR3 comprises 14 residues. CDR1 SQVTM and CDR2 ANQGSEA come from the germline V gene. CDR3 sequence: CSVRMSGAGTEAFF. DNA of the CDR3: TGCAGCGTTAGGATGTCGGGGGCCGGGACTGAAGCTTTCTTT.

This clone has just a few counts. The V call is TRBV2, the J call TRBJ2-7; TRBD1 matches 8 bases. CDR1 and CDR2 from the germline V gene are SNHLY and FYNNEI. The J segment lost 2 bases and the V segment lost 1 base, leaving 1 base of the junction unmatched. The CDR3 consists of 14 residues. CDR3 nucleotide sequence: TGTGCCAGCAGTGAAGGGGGACAGGCCTACGAGCAGTACTTC. It yields the protein CASSEGGQAYEQYF.

This sequence joins TRBV29-1 and TRBJ2-5, with TRBD2 matching over 8 bases. This CDR3 comprises 14 residues. Germline V gene data show CDR1 as SQVTM and CDR2 as ANQGSEA. V dropped 5 bases and J dropped 2; count of bases not matched to a gene: 7. The DNA for the CDR3 is TGCAGCGTTCGTCGCGGGGGGACGCAAGAGACCCAGTACTTC. This codes for CSVRRGGTQETQYF.

This chain connects TRBV19 to TRBJ1-2; no reliable D call. Germline V gene lookup returns CDR1 LNHDA and CDR2 SQIVND (reference sequence). There are 13 residues in the CDR3. V lost 3 bases to trimming and J lost 4 bases, with 9 bases between them. CDR3 in DNA: TGTGCCAGTAGTATGGGAGGGAGCTATGGCTACACCTTC. This gives the protein CASSMGGSYGYTF.

The J gene is TRBJ2-1, the V gene TRBV5-1; D call uncertain. The ends were cut back, 0 bases at V and 4 bases at J, with 11 bases in the middle. CDR3 length: 15 amino acids. Germline V gene lookup returns CDR1 SGHRS and CDR2 YFSETQ. The CDR3 sequence is CASSLAELGYNEQFF. The CDR3 DNA reads TGCGCCAGCAGCTTGGCAGAATTGGGGTACAATGAGCAGTTCTTC.

The J gene is TRBJ1-2, the V gene TRBV29-1; perhaps TRBD1 as D (6 bases). Per the germline V gene, CDR1 is SQVTM and CDR2 is ANQGSEA. The V end was cut by 7 bases, the J end by 7 bases, with 19 bases between. CDR3 length: 13 amino acids. CDR3 coding DNA: TGCAGCGCCCTCCCTGAACAGGGACGTGGCTACACCTTC. Its protein product is CSALPEQGRGYTF.

V gene TRBV9 combines with J gene TRBJ2-2; D perhaps matches TRBD2 (5 bases). Germline V gives CDR1 SGDLS, CDR2 YYNGEE. V lost 3 bases to trimming and J lost 0 bases, with 15 bases between them. There are 17 residues in the CDR3. The CDR3 spells CASSARGIGTNTGELFF. The CDR3 DNA is TGTGCCAGCAGCGCCCGGGGTATAGGCACGAACACCGGGGAGCTGTTTTTT.

V gene TRBV6-6 combines with J gene TRBJ1-4, with TRBD1 as a possible D gene (5 bases). Germline values: CDR1 MNHNY, CDR2 SVGAGI (reference sequence). Trimming took 0 bases from V and 5 from J, leaving 10 bases between them. This CDR3 is 15 amino acids long. The CDR3, as DNA: TGTGCCAGCAGTTACTCCGGGACCGTGAATGAAAAACTGTTTTTT. It translates to CASSYSGTVNEKLFF.

This rearrangement joins TRBV19 to TRBJ1-2; D not certain. The V end was cut by 3 bases, the J end by 8 bases, with 10 bases between. The germline V gene encodes CDR1 LNHDA and CDR2 SQIVND (reference sequence). This CDR3 contains 12 residues. The DNA of the CDR3 is TGTGCCAGTAGTATTGCCGATGTCGGCTACACCTTC. Residues: CASSIADVGYTF. Drawing the rest from reference TRBV19 and TRBJ1-2, the complete variable domain is DGGITQSPKYLFRKEGQNVTLSCEQNLNHDAMYWYRQDPGQGLRLIYYSQIVNDFQKGDIAEGYSVSREKKESFPLTVTSAQKNPTAFYLCASSIADVGYTFGSGTRLTVV.

This rearrangement joins TRBV6-5 to TRBJ2-7; 8 bases match TRBD1. This CDR3 is built from 12 residues. The J segment lost 6 bases and the V segment lost 6 bases, leaving 4 bases of the junction unmatched. The germline gives CDR1 MNHEY, CDR2 SVGAGI. Here the CDR3 reads CASSGQGREQYF. DNA of the CDR3: TGTGCCAGCAGCGGACAGGGCCGCGAGCAGTACTTC.

The chain uses TRBV6-6 and TRBJ1-3; D is unresolved. CDR1 and CDR2 (germline): MNHNY, SVGAGI (reference sequence). The CDR3 length is 11 residues. The ends were cut back, 11 bases at V and 3 bases at J, with 8 bases in the middle. The CDR3 is CAGRDGNTIYF. The CDR3 DNA is TGTGCCGGGAGGGATGGAAACACCATATATTTT.

The V gene is TRBV11-2, the J gene TRBJ2-1, with 9 positions matching TRBD1. Trimming at V came to 1 base and at J to 8 bases, leaving 9 bases not matched to a gene. This CDR3 spans 16 amino acids. Germline-derived CDR1 and CDR2 are SGHAT and FQNNGV. The CDR3 DNA is TGTGCCAGCAGCTTAGGGACAGGGGTTTCCCAAGATGAGCAGTTCTTC. It encodes CASSLGTGVSQDEQFF.

This chain uses TRBV10-2 with TRBJ1-6; the D is unclear. V lost 6 bases to trimming and J lost 13 bases, with 19 bases between them. The CDR3 is 14 residues long. Germline V lookup: CDR1 WSHSY, CDR2 SAAADI. For the CDR3, the DNA is TGCGCCAGCAGGGGCGGCCAGGAGTCCTTTCCCCTCCACTTT. This sequence encodes CASRGGQESFPLHF.